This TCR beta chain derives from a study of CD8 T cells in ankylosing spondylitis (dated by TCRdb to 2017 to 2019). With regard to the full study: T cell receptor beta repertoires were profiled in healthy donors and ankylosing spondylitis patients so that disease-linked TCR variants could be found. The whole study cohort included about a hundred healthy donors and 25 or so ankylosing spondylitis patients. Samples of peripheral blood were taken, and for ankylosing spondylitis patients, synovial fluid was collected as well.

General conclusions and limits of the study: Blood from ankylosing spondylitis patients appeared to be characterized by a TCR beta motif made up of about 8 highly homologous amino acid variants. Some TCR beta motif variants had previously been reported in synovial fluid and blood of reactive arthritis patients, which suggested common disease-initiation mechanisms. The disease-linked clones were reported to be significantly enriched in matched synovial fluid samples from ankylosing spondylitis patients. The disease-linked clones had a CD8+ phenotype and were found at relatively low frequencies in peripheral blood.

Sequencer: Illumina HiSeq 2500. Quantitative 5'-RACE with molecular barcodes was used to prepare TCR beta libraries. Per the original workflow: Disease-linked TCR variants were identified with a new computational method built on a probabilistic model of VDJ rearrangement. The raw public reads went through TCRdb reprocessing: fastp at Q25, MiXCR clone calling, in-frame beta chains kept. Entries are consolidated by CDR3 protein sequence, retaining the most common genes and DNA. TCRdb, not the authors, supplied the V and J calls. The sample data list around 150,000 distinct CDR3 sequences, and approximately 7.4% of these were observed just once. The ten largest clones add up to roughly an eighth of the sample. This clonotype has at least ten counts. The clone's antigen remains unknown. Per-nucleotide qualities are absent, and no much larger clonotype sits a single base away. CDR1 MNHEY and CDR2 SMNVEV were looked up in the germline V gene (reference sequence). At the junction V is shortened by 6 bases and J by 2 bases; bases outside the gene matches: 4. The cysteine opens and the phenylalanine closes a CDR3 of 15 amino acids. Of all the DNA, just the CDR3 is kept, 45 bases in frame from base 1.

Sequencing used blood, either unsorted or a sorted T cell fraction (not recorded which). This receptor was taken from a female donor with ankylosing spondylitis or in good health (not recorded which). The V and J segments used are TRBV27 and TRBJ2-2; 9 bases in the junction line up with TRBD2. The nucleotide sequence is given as TGTGCCAGCAGCCCTAGCGGGGCCAACACCGGGGAGCTGTTTTTT. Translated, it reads CASSPSGANTGELFF.